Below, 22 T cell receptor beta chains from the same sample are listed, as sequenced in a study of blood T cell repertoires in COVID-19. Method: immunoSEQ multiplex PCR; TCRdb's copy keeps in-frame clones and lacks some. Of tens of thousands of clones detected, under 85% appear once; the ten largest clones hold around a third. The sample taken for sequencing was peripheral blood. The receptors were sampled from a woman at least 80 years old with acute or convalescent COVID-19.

The CDR3 region has the DNA TGTGCCACCCCGGGATCCCCCTATGGCTACACCTTC. Its protein product is CATPGSPYGYTF. V usage is TRBV28 and J usage is TRBJ1-2, with D uncertain. The CDR3 sequence is 12 residues long. From germline, CDR1 is MDHEN and CDR2 SYDVKM. V gave up 10 bases and J gave up 4 bases, with 13 bases separating them.

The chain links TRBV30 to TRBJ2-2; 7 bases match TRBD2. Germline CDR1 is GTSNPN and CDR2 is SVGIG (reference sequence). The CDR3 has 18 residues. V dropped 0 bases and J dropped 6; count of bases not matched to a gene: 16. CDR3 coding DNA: TGTGCCTGGAGTGTAATTTTTGGTGGGAGGGCCCTTCCCGGGGAGCTGTTTTTT. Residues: CAWSVIFGGRALPGELFF.

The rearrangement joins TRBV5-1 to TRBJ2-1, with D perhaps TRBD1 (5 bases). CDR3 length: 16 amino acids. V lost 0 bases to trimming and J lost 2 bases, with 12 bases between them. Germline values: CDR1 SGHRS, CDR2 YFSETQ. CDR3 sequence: CASSLGTLPAYNEQFF. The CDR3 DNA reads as TGCGCCAGCAGCTTGGGGACACTACCGGCCTACAATGAGCAGTTCTTC. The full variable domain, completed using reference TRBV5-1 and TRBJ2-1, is KAGVTQTPRYLIKTRGQQVTLSCSPISGHRSVSWYQQTPGQGLQFLFEYFSETQRNKGNFPGRFSGRQFSNSRSEMNVSTLELGDSALYLCASSLGTLPAYNEQFFGPGTRLTVL.

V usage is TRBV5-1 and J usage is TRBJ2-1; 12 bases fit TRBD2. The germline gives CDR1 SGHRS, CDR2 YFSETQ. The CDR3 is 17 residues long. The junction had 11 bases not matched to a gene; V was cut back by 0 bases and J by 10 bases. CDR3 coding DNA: TGCGCCAGCAGCTTGGCAACCGGGACTAGCGGGTGGTGGGAGCAGTTCTTC. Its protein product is CASSLATGTSGWWEQFF.

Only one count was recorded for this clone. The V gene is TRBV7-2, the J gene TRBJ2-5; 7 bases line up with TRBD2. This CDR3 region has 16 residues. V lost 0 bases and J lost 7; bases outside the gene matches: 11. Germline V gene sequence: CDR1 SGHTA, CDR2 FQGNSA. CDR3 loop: CASSLARGGRVRTQYF. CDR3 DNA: TGTGCCAGCAGCTTAGCGCGGGGAGGGAGGGTTAGGACCCAGTACTTC.

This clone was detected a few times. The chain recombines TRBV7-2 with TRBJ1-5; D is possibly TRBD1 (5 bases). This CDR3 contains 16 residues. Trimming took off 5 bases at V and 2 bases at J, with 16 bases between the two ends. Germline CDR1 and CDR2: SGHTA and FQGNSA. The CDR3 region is CASSPGGGRGNQPQHF. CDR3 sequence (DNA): TGTGCCAGCAGCCCAGGCGGGGGAAGGGGCAATCAGCCCCAGCATTTT. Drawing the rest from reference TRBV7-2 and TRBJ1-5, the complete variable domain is GAGVSQSPSNKVTEKGKDVELRCDPISGHTALYWYRQSLGQGLEFLIYFQGNSAPDKSGLPSDRFSAERTGGSVSTLTIQRTQQEDSAVYLCASSPGGGRGNQPQHFGDGTRLSIL.

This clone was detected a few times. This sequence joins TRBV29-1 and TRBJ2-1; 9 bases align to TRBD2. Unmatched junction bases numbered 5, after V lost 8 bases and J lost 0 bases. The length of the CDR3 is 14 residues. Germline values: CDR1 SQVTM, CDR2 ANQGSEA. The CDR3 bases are TGCAGCCAAAATAGCGGGAGCTCCTACAATGAGCAGTTCTTC. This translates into CSQNSGSSYNEQFF.

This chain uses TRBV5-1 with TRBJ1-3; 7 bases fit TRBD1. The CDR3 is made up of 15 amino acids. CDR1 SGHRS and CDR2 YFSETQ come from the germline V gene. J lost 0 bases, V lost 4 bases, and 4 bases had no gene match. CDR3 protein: CASSAAGGSGNTIYF. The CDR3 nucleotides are TGCGCCAGCAGCGCCGCAGGGGGCTCTGGAAACACCATATATTTT.

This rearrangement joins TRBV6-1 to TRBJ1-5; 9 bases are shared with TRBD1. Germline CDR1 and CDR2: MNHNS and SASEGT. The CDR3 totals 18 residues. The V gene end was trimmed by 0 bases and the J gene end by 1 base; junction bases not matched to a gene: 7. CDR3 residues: CASSEAGTGPGSNQPQHF. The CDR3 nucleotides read TGTGCCAGCAGTGAAGCTGGGACAGGGCCGGGGAGCAATCAGCCCCAGCATTTT.

The DNA for the CDR3 is TGTGCCAGCGCAGACACTAGACGCTACACCTTC. It yields the protein CASADTRRYTF. This rearrangement joins TRBV7-2 to TRBJ1-2; no reliable D call. This CDR3 spans 11 amino acids. V was cut by 8 bases and J by 9 bases, with 13 bases left in between. Looked up from germline, CDR1 is SGHTA and CDR2 is FQGNSA.

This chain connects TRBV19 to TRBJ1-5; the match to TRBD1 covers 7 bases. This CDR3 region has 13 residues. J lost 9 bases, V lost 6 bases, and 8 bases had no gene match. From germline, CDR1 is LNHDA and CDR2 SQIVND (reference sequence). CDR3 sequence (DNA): TGTGCCAGTAGGACAGGGCCCGGGATGCCCCAGCATTTT. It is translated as CASRTGPGMPQHF.

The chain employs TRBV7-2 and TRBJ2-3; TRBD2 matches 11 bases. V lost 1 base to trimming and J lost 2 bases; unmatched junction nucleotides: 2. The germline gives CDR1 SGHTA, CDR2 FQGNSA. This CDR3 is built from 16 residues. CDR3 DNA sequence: TGTGCCAGCAGCTTAGGGGGACTAGCGGTCACAGATACGCAGTATTTT. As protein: CASSLGGLAVTDTQYF.

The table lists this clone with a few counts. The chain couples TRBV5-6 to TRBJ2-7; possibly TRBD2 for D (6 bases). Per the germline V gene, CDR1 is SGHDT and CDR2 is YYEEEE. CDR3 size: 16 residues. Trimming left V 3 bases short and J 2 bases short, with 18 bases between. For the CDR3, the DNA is TGTGCCAGCAGCTCGCGGAGGGCCACCACCCCCTACGAGCAGTACTTC. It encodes CASSSRRATTPYEQYF.

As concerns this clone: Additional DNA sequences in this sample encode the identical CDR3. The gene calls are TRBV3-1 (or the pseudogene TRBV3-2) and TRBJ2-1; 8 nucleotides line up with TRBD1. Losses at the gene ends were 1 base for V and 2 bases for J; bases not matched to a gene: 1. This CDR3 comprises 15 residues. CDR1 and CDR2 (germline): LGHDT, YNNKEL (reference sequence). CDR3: CASSQAGGAYNEQFF. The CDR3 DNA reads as TGTGCCAGCAGCCAAGCAGGGGGCGCCTACAATGAGCAGTTCTTC.

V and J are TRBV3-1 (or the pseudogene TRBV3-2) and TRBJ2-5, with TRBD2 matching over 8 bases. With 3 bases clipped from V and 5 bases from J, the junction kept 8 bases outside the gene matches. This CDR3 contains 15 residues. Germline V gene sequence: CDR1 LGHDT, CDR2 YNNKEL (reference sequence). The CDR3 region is CASSHGGVSGETQYF. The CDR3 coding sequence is TGTGCCAGCAGCCACGGGGGGGTATCAGGGGAGACCCAGTACTTC.

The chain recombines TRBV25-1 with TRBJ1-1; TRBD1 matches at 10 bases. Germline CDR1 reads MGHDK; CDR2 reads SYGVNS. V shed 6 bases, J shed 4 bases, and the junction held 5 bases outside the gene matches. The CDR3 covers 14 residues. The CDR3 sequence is CASRQDRGGTEAFF. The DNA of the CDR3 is TGTGCCAGCAGACAGGACAGGGGGGGCACTGAAGCTTTCTTT.

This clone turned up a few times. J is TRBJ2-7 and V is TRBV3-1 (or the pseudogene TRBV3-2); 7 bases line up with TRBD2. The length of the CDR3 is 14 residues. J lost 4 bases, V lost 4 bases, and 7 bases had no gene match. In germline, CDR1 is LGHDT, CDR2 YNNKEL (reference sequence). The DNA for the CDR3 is TGTGCCAGCAGCCCAACTAGCGAGATTTACGAGCAGTACTTC. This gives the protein CASSPTSEIYEQYF.

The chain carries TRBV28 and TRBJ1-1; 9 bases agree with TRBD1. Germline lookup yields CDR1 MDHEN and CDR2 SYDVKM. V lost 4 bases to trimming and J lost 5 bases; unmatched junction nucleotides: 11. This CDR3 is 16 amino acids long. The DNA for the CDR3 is TGTGCCAGCAGTTCCTCCGGGACAGGGTTTCGGACTGAAGCTTTCTTT. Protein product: CASSSSGTGFRTEAFF.

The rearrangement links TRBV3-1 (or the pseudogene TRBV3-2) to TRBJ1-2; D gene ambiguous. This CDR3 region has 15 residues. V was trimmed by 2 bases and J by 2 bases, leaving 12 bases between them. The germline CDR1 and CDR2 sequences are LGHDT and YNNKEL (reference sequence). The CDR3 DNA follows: TGTGCCAGCAGCCAACAGGCAGGAAAGAACTATGGCTACACCTTC. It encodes CASSQQAGKNYGYTF.

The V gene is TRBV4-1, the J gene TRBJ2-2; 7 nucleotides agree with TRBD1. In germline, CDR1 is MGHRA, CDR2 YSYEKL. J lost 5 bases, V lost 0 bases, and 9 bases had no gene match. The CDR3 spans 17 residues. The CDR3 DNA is TGCGCCAGCAGCCAAGATCGTCGACAGGGCCTAACCGGGGAGCTGTTTTTT. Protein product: CASSQDRRQGLTGELFF.

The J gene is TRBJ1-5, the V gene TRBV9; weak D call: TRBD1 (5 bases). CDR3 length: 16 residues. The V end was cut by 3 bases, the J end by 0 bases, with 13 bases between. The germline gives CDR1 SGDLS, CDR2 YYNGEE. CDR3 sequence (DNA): TGTGCCAGCAGCGCAGTAAGGGGATATAGCAATCAGCCCCAGCATTTT. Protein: CASSAVRGYSNQPQHF.

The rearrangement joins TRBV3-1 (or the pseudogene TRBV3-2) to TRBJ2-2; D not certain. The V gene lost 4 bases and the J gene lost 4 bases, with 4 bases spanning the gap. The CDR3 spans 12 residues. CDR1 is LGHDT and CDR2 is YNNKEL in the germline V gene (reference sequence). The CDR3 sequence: CASSPRTGELFF. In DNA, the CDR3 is TGTGCCAGCAGCCCCCGCACCGGGGAGCTGTTTTTT.